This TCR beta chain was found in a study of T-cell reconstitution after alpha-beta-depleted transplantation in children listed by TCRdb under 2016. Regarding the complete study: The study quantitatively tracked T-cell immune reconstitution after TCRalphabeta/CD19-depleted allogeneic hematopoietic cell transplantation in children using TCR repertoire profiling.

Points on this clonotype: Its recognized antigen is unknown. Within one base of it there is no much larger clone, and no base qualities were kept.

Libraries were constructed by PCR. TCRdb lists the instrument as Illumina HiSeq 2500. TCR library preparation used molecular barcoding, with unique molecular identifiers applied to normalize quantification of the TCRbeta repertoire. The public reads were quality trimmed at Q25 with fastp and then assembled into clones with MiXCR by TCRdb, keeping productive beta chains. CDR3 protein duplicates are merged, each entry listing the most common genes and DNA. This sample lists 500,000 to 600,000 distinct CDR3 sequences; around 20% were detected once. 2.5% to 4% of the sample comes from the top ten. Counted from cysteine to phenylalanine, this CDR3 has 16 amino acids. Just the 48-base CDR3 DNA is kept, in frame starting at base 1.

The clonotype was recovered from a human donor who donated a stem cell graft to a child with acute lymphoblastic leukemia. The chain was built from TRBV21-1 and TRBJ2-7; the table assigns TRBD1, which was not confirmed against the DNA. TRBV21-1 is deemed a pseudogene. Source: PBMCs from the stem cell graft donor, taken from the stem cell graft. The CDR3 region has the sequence CASSRREGQGGYEQYF. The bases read TGTGCCAGCAGCAGGCGGGAGGGACAGGGAGGATACGAGCAGTACTTC.